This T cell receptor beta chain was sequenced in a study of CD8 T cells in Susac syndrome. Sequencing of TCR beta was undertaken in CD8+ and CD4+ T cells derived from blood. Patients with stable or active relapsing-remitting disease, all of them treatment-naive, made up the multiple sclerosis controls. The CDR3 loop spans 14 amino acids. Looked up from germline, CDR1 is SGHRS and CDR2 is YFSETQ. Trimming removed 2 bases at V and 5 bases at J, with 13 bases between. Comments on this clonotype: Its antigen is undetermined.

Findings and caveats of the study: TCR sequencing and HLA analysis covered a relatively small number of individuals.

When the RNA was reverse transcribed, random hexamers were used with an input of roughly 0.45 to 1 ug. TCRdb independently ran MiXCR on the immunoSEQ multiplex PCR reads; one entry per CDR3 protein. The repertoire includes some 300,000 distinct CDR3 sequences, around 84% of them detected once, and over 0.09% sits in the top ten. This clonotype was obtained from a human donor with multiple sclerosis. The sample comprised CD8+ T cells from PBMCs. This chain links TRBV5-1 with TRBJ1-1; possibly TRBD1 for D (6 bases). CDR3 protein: CASSFYRAGTEAFF. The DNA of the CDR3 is TGCGCCAGCAGCTTTTACAGGGCTGGGACTGAAGCTTTCTTT.